The following is a TCR beta chain sequence with its context. As yet, its antigen is unknown. This sample is part of a study of T cell repertoires in cytomegalovirus infection. TCRdb recomputed calls from the reads with MiXCR, one row per CDR3 protein. The data show about a million distinct CDR3 sequences, with approximately 31% seen just once and around 15% held by the top ten. The sequence was collected from a human donor in good health (CMV status not recorded). Some clones in this sample may be carry-over from other donors' samples. Sample: cultured CD8+ T cells from PBMCs, taken from culture after CMV antigen stimulation.

CDR3 coding DNA: TGTGCCAGTAGGAAAGATGGCTACACCTTC. It is translated as CASRKDGYTF. J is TRBJ1-2 and V is TRBV19; D is unclear. Per the germline V gene, CDR1 is LNHDA and CDR2 is SQIVND (reference sequence). The V gene lost 6 bases and the J gene lost 6 bases, with 5 bases spanning the gap. This CDR3 has 10 amino acids. The full variable domain, rest sourced from reference TRBV19 and TRBJ1-2, is DGGITQSPKYLFRKEGQNVTLSCEQNLNHDAMYWYRQDPGQGLRLIYYSQIVNDFQKGDIAEGYSVSREKKESFPLTVTSAQKNPTAFYLCASRKDGYTFGSGTRLTVV.